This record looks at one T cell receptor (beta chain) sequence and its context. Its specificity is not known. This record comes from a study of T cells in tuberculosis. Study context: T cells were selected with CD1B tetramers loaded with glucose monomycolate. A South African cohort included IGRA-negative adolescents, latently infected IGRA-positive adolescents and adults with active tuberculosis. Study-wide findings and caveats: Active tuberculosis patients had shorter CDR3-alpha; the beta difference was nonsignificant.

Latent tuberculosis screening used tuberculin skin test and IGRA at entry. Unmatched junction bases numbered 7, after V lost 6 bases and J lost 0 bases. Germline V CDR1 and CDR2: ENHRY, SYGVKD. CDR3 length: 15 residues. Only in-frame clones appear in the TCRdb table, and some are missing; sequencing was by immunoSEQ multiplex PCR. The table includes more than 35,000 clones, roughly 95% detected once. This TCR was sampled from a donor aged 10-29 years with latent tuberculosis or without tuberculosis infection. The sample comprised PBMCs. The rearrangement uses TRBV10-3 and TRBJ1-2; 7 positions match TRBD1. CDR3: CAISWTGGTNYGYTF. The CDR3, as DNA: TGTGCCATCAGCTGGACAGGAGGAACTAACTATGGCTACACCTTC.